These T cell receptor beta chains were read from a single sample in a study of response to subunit inactivated influenza vaccine. One entry per CDR3 protein results from TCRdb running MiXCR on the RT-PCR reads. The sample lists over 800,000 distinct CDR3 sequences, roughly 20% occurring once. The source material was PBMCs from blood, sampled 5 days after vaccination. The receptor set was obtained from a man in his fifties or sixties who received an inactivated influenza vaccine. Each CDR3 is given with its conserved first and last residue. Each record gives: CDR3 protein, CDR3 DNA, J gene, clone size, V gene, D gene. The D gene is left open where the match is weak. For some rows the clone size is stated as once, few or many, or as a class when expanded; others skip it.

CDR3aa: CASSQDSGEKLFF
CDR3nt: TGCGCCAGCAGCCAAGATTCTGGTGAAAAACTGTTTTTT
j_gene: TRBJ1-4
abundance: many
v_gene: TRBV4-3
d_gene: -

CDR3aa: CASSRVDSPLHF
CDR3nt: TGTGCCAGCAGCCGGGTTGATTCACCCCTCCACTTT
j_gene: TRBJ1-6
abundance: -
v_gene: TRBV6-2/TRBV6-3
d_gene: -

CDR3aa: CAWSTGPMGDTQYF
CDR3nt: TGTGCCTGGAGTACGGGACCCATGGGAGATACGCAGTATTTT
j_gene: TRBJ2-3
abundance: few
v_gene: TRBV30
d_gene: -

CDR3aa: CASSHDRTDTQYF
CDR3nt: TGCGCCAGCAGCCACGACAGAACAGATACGCAGTATTTT
j_gene: TRBJ2-3
abundance: -
v_gene: TRBV5-1
d_gene: -

CDR3aa: CATSDPGGGGDEQYF
CDR3nt: TGTGCCACCAGTGATCCGGGAGGCGGGGGCGACGAGCAGTACTTC
j_gene: TRBJ2-7
abundance: -
v_gene: TRBV24-1
d_gene: -

CDR3aa: CASSLSAEGYTF
CDR3nt: TGTGCCAGCAGCTTATCTGCGGAAGGCTACACCTTC
j_gene: TRBJ1-2
abundance: -
v_gene: TRBV7-9
d_gene: -

CDR3aa: CASSRQGRNQPQHF
CDR3nt: TGTGCCAGCAGTCGACAGGGGCGCAATCAGCCCCAGCATTTT
j_gene: TRBJ1-5
abundance: many
v_gene: TRBV12-3/TRBV12-4
d_gene: TRBD1

CDR3aa: CAISRTDQETQYF
CDR3nt: TGTGCCATATCGAGGACAGACCAAGAGACCCAGTACTTC
j_gene: TRBJ2-5
abundance: few
v_gene: TRBV10-3
d_gene: -

CDR3aa: CASSAGTAQYF
CDR3nt: TGTGCCAGCAGCGCTGGGACAGCCCAGTACTTC
j_gene: TRBJ2-5
abundance: few
v_gene: TRBV25-1
d_gene: TRBD1

CDR3aa: CASSRGTGHNQPQHF
CDR3nt: TGTGCCAGCAGTCGGGGGACAGGGCACAATCAGCCCCAGCATTTT
j_gene: TRBJ1-5
abundance: many
v_gene: TRBV7-8
d_gene: TRBD1

CDR3aa: CSATTTTNTDTQYF
CDR3nt: TGCAGTGCTACTACAACAACAAACACAGATACGCAGTATTTT
j_gene: TRBJ2-3
abundance: few
v_gene: TRBV20-1
d_gene: -

CDR3aa: CASSHDQTDTQYF
CDR3nt: TGTGCCAGCAGCCACGACCAAACAGATACGCAGTATTTT
j_gene: TRBJ2-3
abundance: many
v_gene: TRBV4-2
d_gene: -

CDR3aa: CASSDTTGIGELFF
CDR3nt: TGTGCCAGCAGCGACACCACAGGGATCGGGGAGCTGTTTTTT
j_gene: TRBJ2-2
abundance: -
v_gene: TRBV7-6
d_gene: -

CDR3aa: CASSPGAGGNQPQHF
CDR3nt: TGCGCCAGCAGCCCGGGAGCGGGTGGCAATCAGCCCCAGCATTTT
j_gene: TRBJ1-5
abundance: -
v_gene: TRBV5-1
d_gene: -

CDR3aa: CASTQPGQTQYF
CDR3nt: TGTGCCAGCACCCAACCGGGACAGACGCAGTATTTT
j_gene: TRBJ2-3
abundance: few
v_gene: TRBV6-2/TRBV6-3
d_gene: TRBD1

CDR3aa: CASSQRTGQGVGYTF
CDR3nt: TGTGCCAGCAGCCAAAGGACGGGACAGGGGGTTGGCTACACCTTC
j_gene: TRBJ1-2
abundance: -
v_gene: TRBV5-5
d_gene: TRBD1

CDR3aa: CASISGPGAETQYF
CDR3nt: TGTGCCAGCATCTCCGGGCCGGGCGCCGAGACCCAGTACTTC
j_gene: TRBJ2-5
abundance: -
v_gene: TRBV25-1
d_gene: -

CDR3aa: CASSLAGQGGRTEAFF
CDR3nt: TGCGCCAGCAGCTTGGCCGGGCAGGGAGGCCGCACTGAAGCTTTCTTT
j_gene: TRBJ1-1
abundance: few
v_gene: TRBV5-1
d_gene: -

CDR3aa: CASTAGVGGYTF
CDR3nt: TGTGCCAGCACCGCAGGGGTCGGTGGCTACACCTTC
j_gene: TRBJ1-2
abundance: few
v_gene: TRBV12-3/TRBV12-4
d_gene: -

CDR3aa: CASSLGGTGTSYEQYF
CDR3nt: TGTGCCAGCAGTTTAGGGGGCACCGGGACTAGCTACGAGCAGTACTTC
j_gene: TRBJ2-7
abundance: few
v_gene: TRBV12-3/TRBV12-4
d_gene: TRBD2

CDR3aa: CASSGTGGRMNMNTEAFF
CDR3nt: TGTGCCAGCTCCGGGACAGGGGGAAGGATGAACATGAACACTGAAGCTTTCTTT
j_gene: TRBJ1-1
abundance: once
v_gene: TRBV6-1
d_gene: TRBD1

CDR3aa: CASSVGGSDEQFF
CDR3nt: TGTGCCAGCAGCGTAGGTGGGAGCGATGAGCAGTTCTTC
j_gene: TRBJ2-1
abundance: -
v_gene: TRBV9
d_gene: -

CDR3aa: CASSLTIHTSGGQETQYF
CDR3nt: TGTGCCAGCAGCCTAACCATCCATACTAGCGGGGGCCAAGAGACCCAGTACTTC
j_gene: TRBJ2-5
abundance: -
v_gene: TRBV11-2
d_gene: TRBD2

CDR3aa: CASSLLEGYGANVLTF
CDR3nt: TGCGCCAGCAGCTTGTTGGAGGGGTACGGGGCCAACGTCCTGACTTTC
j_gene: TRBJ2-6
abundance: few
v_gene: TRBV5-1
d_gene: -

CDR3aa: CASSPQQGEGYEQYF
CDR3nt: TGTGCCAGCAGCCCTCAACAGGGGGAGGGCTACGAGCAGTACTTC
j_gene: TRBJ2-7
abundance: few
v_gene: TRBV6-2/TRBV6-3
d_gene: -

CDR3aa: CASSTPPGAGVWNEQFF
CDR3nt: TGCGCCAGCAGCACACCCCCCGGAGCGGGAGTGTGGAATGAGCAGTTCTTC
j_gene: TRBJ2-1
abundance: -
v_gene: TRBV5-1
d_gene: TRBD2

CDR3aa: CASSRGTVNYGYTF
CDR3nt: TGTGCCAGCAGTCGCGGGACAGTTAACTATGGCTACACCTTC
j_gene: TRBJ1-2
abundance: few
v_gene: TRBV6-2/TRBV6-3
d_gene: TRBD1

CDR3aa: CASTNGVTGELFF
CDR3nt: TGTGCCAGCACCAATGGGGTAACCGGGGAGCTGTTTTTT
j_gene: TRBJ2-2
abundance: few
v_gene: TRBV12-3/TRBV12-4
d_gene: -

CDR3aa: CASSYPRGWGYTF
CDR3nt: TGTGCCAGCAGTTACCCGCGGGGTTGGGGCTACACCTTC
j_gene: TRBJ1-2
abundance: few
v_gene: TRBV12-3/TRBV12-4
d_gene: -

CDR3aa: CSARISGRAGETQYF
CDR3nt: TGCAGTGCTAGGATTAGCGGGAGGGCCGGTGAGACCCAGTACTTC
j_gene: TRBJ2-5
abundance: -
v_gene: TRBV20-1
d_gene: TRBD2

CDR3aa: CASSLPTAESLGEQFF
CDR3nt: TGTGCCAGCAGCCTCCCCACAGCGGAAAGTCTTGGTGAGCAGTTCTTC
j_gene: TRBJ2-1
abundance: -
v_gene: TRBV7-9
d_gene: -

CDR3aa: CASSQLGQGLDTQYF
CDR3nt: TGCGCCAGCAGCCAGCTCGGACAGGGACTAGATACGCAGTATTTT
j_gene: TRBJ2-3
abundance: once
v_gene: TRBV4-1
d_gene: TRBD1

CDR3aa: CASSLGAGTGGTDTQYF
CDR3nt: TGTGCCAGCAGCTTAGGAGCGGGAACAGGAGGAACAGATACGCAGTATTTT
j_gene: TRBJ2-3
abundance: few
v_gene: TRBV11-2
d_gene: TRBD2

CDR3aa: CSAITMFGGRTDTQYF
CDR3nt: TGCAGTGCTATCACAATGTTTGGGGGTCGCACAGATACGCAGTATTTT
j_gene: TRBJ2-3
abundance: few
v_gene: TRBV20-1
d_gene: -

CDR3aa: CATKGRPNTGELFF
CDR3nt: TGTGCCACCAAGGGCAGACCGAACACCGGGGAGCTGTTTTTT
j_gene: TRBJ2-2
abundance: -
v_gene: TRBV24-1
d_gene: -

CDR3aa: CASLSDHQETQYF
CDR3nt: TGTGCCAGCCTTTCGGACCATCAAGAGACCCAGTACTTC
j_gene: TRBJ2-5
abundance: few
v_gene: TRBV25-1
d_gene: -

CDR3aa: CASTLIGTGMNTGELFF
CDR3nt: TGTGCCAGCACTCTTATCGGGACAGGGATGAACACCGGGGAGCTGTTTTTT
j_gene: TRBJ2-2
abundance: -
v_gene: TRBV27
d_gene: TRBD1

CDR3aa: CAIRIRDEQFF
CDR3nt: TGTGCCATCAGAATCAGGGACGAGCAGTTCTTC
j_gene: TRBJ2-1
abundance: -
v_gene: TRBV10-3
d_gene: -

CDR3aa: CASSSNRVNTGELFF
CDR3nt: TGTGCCAGCAGCTCGAATCGCGTTAACACCGGGGAGCTGTTTTTT
j_gene: TRBJ2-2
abundance: few
v_gene: TRBV7-2
d_gene: -

CDR3aa: CASSWREVDDYGYTF
CDR3nt: TGTGCCAGCAGTTGGAGGGAGGTTGACGACTATGGCTACACCTTC
j_gene: TRBJ1-2
abundance: -
v_gene: TRBV12-3/TRBV12-4
d_gene: -

CDR3aa: CASSQPGRIYEQYF
CDR3nt: TGCGCCAGCAGCCAACCGGGACGGATCTACGAGCAGTACTTC
j_gene: TRBJ2-7
abundance: few
v_gene: TRBV4-3
d_gene: -

CDR3aa: CASSLVLQVGMNTEAFF
CDR3nt: TGTGCCAGCAGTTTAGTACTACAGGTAGGGATGAACACTGAAGCTTTCTTT
j_gene: TRBJ1-1
abundance: once
v_gene: TRBV12-3/TRBV12-4
d_gene: -

CDR3aa: CASSLEDGGLANFF
CDR3nt: TGTGCCAGCAGTTTAGAAGACGGAGGACTAGCCAATTTCTTC
j_gene: TRBJ2-1
abundance: -
v_gene: TRBV12-3/TRBV12-4
d_gene: TRBD2

CDR3aa: CASITGTGSGELFF
CDR3nt: TGTGCCAGCATTACCGGGACAGGGTCCGGGGAGCTGTTTTTT
j_gene: TRBJ2-2
abundance: few
v_gene: TRBV28
d_gene: TRBD1

CDR3aa: CASSLDVPIYEQYF
CDR3nt: TGCGCCAGCAGCCTAGACGTCCCAATCTACGAGCAGTACTTC
j_gene: TRBJ2-7
abundance: -
v_gene: TRBV5-1
d_gene: -

CDR3aa: CATKGQNTGELFF
CDR3nt: TGTGCCACCAAGGGACAGAACACCGGGGAGCTGTTTTTT
j_gene: TRBJ2-2
abundance: -
v_gene: TRBV24-1
d_gene: -

CDR3aa: CASSLERTEAFF
CDR3nt: TGTGCCAGCAGCTTAGAACGGACTGAAGCTTTCTTT
j_gene: TRBJ1-1
abundance: -
v_gene: TRBV7-9
d_gene: -

CDR3aa: CASSQVGRDTYNEQFF
CDR3nt: TGCGCCAGCAGCCAAGTGGGCCGGGACACGTACAATGAGCAGTTCTTC
j_gene: TRBJ2-1
abundance: few
v_gene: TRBV4-1
d_gene: -

CDR3aa: CASSHSTGYEQYF
CDR3nt: TGTGCCAGCAGCCATTCTACCGGGTACGAGCAGTACTTC
j_gene: TRBJ2-7
abundance: -
v_gene: TRBV3-1
d_gene: -

CDR3aa: CASSLGLLAKNIQYF
CDR3nt: TGTGCCAGCAGCTTGGGGCTACTAGCCAAAAACATTCAGTACTTC
j_gene: TRBJ2-4
abundance: -
v_gene: TRBV5-6
d_gene: -

CDR3aa: CASSLRAGVADTQYF
CDR3nt: TGTGCCAGCAGCTTACGAGCGGGAGTAGCAGATACGCAGTATTTT
j_gene: TRBJ2-3
abundance: -
v_gene: TRBV7-9
d_gene: TRBD2

CDR3aa: CASSSRGAGNQPQHF
CDR3nt: TGTGCCAGCAGTTCCAGGGGCGCCGGCAATCAGCCCCAGCATTTT
j_gene: TRBJ1-5
abundance: few
v_gene: TRBV27
d_gene: -

CDR3aa: CASSSVEYRGRYEQYF
CDR3nt: TGTGCCAGCAGTTCAGTCGAGTACCGGGGCCGGTACGAGCAGTACTTC
j_gene: TRBJ2-7
abundance: -
v_gene: TRBV12-3/TRBV12-4
d_gene: -